This T cell receptor beta chain is from a study of response to subunit inactivated influenza vaccine. Points from the study as a whole: Few additional T cells are recruited per seasonal influenza vaccination, authors suggested.

The CDR3 runs to 15 residues. Per the germline V gene, CDR1 is SGHNT and CDR2 is YYREEE (reference sequence). TCRdb re-analysed the RT-PCR reads in MiXCR, keeping a single row per CDR3 protein. The table lists a few hundred thousand distinct CDR3 sequences, over 9% of them singletons. A word on this clonotype: Antigen specificity is unknown. Its ends do not fully match the called genes, so a read error is possible.

The specimen was non-naive T cells sorted from PBMCs, collected around two weeks before vaccination. The receptor was derived from a man aged 45-65 years who received an inactivated influenza vaccine. The chain carries TRBV5-4 and TRBJ2-1; TRBD2 matches 7 bases. CDR3 sequence reads: CASSFGGGYNNEHFF. The CDR3 bases are TGTGCCAGCAGCTTTGGGGGGGGATACAACAATGAGCACTTCTTC.